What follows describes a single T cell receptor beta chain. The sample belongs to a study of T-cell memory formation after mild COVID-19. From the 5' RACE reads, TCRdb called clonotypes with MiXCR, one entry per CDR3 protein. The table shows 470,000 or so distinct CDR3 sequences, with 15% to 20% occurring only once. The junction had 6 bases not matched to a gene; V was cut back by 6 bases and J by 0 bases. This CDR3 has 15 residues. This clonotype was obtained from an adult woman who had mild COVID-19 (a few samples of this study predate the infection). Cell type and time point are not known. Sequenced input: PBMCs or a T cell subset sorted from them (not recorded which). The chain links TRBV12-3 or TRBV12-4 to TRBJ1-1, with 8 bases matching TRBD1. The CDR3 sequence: CASRGTGRLNTEAFF. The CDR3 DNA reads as TGTGCCAGCAGAGGGACAGGCCGGTTGAACACTGAAGCTTTCTTT.